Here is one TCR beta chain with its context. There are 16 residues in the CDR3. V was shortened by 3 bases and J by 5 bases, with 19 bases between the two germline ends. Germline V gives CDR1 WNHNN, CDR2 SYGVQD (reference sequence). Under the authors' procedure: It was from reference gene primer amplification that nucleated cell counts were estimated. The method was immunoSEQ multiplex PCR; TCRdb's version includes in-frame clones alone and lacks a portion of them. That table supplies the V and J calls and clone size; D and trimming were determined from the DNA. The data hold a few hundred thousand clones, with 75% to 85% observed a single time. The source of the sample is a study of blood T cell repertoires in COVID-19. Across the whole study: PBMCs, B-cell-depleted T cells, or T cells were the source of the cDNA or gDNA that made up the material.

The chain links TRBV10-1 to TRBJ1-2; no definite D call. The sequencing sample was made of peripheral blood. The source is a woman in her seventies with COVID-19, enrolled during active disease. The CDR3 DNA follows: TGCGCCAGCAGTGATCTGACATGGATCACCAATTATGGCTACACCTTC. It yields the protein CASSDLTWITNYGYTF.